This is a list of T cell receptor beta chains from one sample in a study of vaccination effects on CD4 cells after COVID-19. Data came from immunoSEQ multiplex PCR; TCRdb stores just in-frame clones and leaves some out. The table includes some 15,000 clones, 60% to 85% detected once. No cognate antigen is known for these TCRs. The sequencing here drew on CD4+ T cells from PBMCs cultured with SARS-CoV-2 spike peptides, taken after COVID-19 vaccination. Receptors originate from a human donor who had a prior SARS-CoV-2 infection. Each CDR3 is given without its conserved first and last residue.

>TRBJ1-5|TRBV6-2/TRBV6-3
ASSYSNDRAQPQH
>TRBJ2-3|TRBV4-2
ASSQRIAGDTQY
>TRBJ1-1|TRBV18
ASSPSHRPNTEAF
>TRBJ1-4|TRBV2
ASSWGGTNEKLF
>TRBJ1-4|TRBV13
ASSLAAGSFNEKLF
>TRBJ2-3|TRBV5-1
ASSFAGGGTDTQY
>TRBJ2-1|TRBV24-1
ATSDPGQGDYNEQF
>TRBJ1-4|TRBV5-8
ASSLGSSGYEKLF
>TRBJ2-7|TRBV5-4
ASSPRQGIYEQY
>TRBJ2-7|TRBV19
ASRQGQGSDYEQY
>TRBJ2-5|TRBV5-1
ASSPGLPGETQY
>TRBJ2-1|TRBV21-1
ASQDGGRRLKEQF
>TRBJ1-1|TRBV7-9
ASSLSDRGAPLNTEAF
>TRBJ1-5|TRBV6-5
ASNGKTGSNQPQH
>TRBJ2-6|TRBV6-4
ASSDPKFLGALRGANVLT
>TRBJ1-4|TRBV5-4
ASSLDWRNEKLF
>TRBJ2-3|TRBV9
ASSVATGLAGTDTQY
>TRBJ2-6|TRBV2
ASRRYSSGANVLT
>TRBJ2-5|TRBV12-5
ASGRRDSYQETQY
>TRBJ1-5|TRBV19
ASSHKPVRGQPQH
>TRBJ2-6|TRBV6-2/TRBV6-3
ASSYNSGANVLT
>TRBJ1-2|TRBV6-1
ASRRQGVYGYT
>TRBJ1-1|TRBV9
ASSVDWNTEAF
>TRBJ2-1|TRBV11-3
ASSLGVGAYNEQF
>TRBJ2-7|TRBV7-2
ASGTGSTYEQY
>TRBJ1-1|TRBV2
ASRGDNRGFTEAF